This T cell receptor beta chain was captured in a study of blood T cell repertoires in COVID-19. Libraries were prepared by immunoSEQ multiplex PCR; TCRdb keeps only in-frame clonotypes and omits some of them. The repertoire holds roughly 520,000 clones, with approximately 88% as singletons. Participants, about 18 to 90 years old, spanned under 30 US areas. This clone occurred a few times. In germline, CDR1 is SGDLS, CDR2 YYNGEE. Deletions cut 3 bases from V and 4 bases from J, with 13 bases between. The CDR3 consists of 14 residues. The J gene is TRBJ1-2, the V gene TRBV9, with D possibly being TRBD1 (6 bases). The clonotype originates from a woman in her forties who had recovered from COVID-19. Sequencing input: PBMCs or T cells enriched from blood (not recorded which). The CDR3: CASSGGQDIYGYTF. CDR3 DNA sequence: TGTGCCAGCAGCGGGGGGCAGGATATCTATGGCTACACCTTC.